The next 14 T cell receptor beta chains were all read from a single sample in a study of shared clonotypes between healthy human individuals. Produced via immunoSEQ multiplex PCR; TCRdb's table is partial and in-frame only. The sample carries about 1.5 million clones, approximately 98% recorded once. Sequencing input: naive CD4+ T cells sorted from blood. The subset here: CD45RA+ positively selected. The receptors were sampled from a man under 40 in good health.

The J gene is TRBJ2-1, the V gene TRBV10-3, with TRBD2 identical over 7 bases. CDR3 length: 20 amino acids. V trimming: 0 bases; J trimming: 0 bases; junction bases outside the gene matches: 14. Germline V gives CDR1 ENHRY, CDR2 SYGVKD. Written as DNA, the CDR3 is TGTGCCATCAGTGAGTCGGGGCGGGAGTTCCCCCGGAGCTCCTACAATGAGCAGTTCTTC. This translates into CAISESGREFPRSSYNEQFF.

The V gene is TRBV4-2, the J gene TRBJ1-5; D uncertain. V lost 0 bases and J lost 3, with 9 bases in between. There are 15 residues in the CDR3. Germline V lookup: CDR1 LGHNA, CDR2 YNFKEQ. The CDR3 DNA reads TGTGCCAGCAGCCAAGACGGGTCTTACAATCAGCCCCAGCATTTT. The encoded protein is CASSQDGSYNQPQHF.

This clone is a singleton in its sample. The DNA of the CDR3 is TGTGCCAGCAGCTTAACTAAAAAGCCCGGACTAGCATTGAATGAGCAGTTCTTC. This codes for CASSLTKKPGLALNEQFF. This sequence joins TRBV16 and TRBJ2-1; TRBD2 agrees at 8 bases. V was pared by 5 bases and J by 7 bases, with 19 bases of the junction left unmatched. CDR1 and CDR2 from the germline V gene are KGHSY and FQNENV. The CDR3 totals 18 residues.

The table lists this clone with a count of one. V and J are TRBV2 and TRBJ2-7, with TRBD2 matching over 11 bases. Trimming cost V 6 bases and J 3 bases; bases outside gene matches: 7. The CDR3 covers 15 residues. From germline, CDR1 is SNHLY and CDR2 FYNNEI. The CDR3 reads CASRKTSGSIYEQYF. DNA of the CDR3: TGTGCCAGCAGGAAAACTAGCGGGAGTATCTACGAGCAGTACTTC.

The chain couples TRBV19 to TRBJ1-5; D is unresolved. The germline gives CDR1 LNHDA, CDR2 SQIVND (reference sequence). This CDR3 is 16 amino acids long. V was pared by 3 bases and J by 1 base, with 13 bases between. CDR3 sequence reads: CASSMGTPGSNQPQHF. The CDR3 nucleotides are TGTGCCAGTAGTATGGGTACCCCGGGGAGCAATCAGCCCCAGCATTTT.

The V call is TRBV7-2, the J call TRBJ1-2, with TRBD1 matching 7 bases. The germline gives CDR1 SGHTA, CDR2 FQGNSA. V trimming: 5 bases; J trimming: 4 bases; junction bases outside the gene matches: 10. This CDR3 is 15 amino acids long. The CDR3 region is CASSKSGGVGYGYTF. The CDR3 DNA reads as TGTGCCAGCAGCAAATCAGGGGGGGTCGGCTATGGCTACACCTTC.

CDR3 sequence (DNA): TGTGCCAGCAGCTTCAGGGGTGGCGAGCAGTACTTC. It is translated as CASSFRGGEQYF. The chain carries TRBV5-6 and TRBJ2-7, with D possibly being TRBD1 (6 bases). Germline V gene lookup returns CDR1 SGHDT and CDR2 YYEEEE. Trimming took 2 bases from V and 6 from J, leaving 9 bases between them. The CDR3 is 12 amino acids.

This clone appeared once. The chain joins TRBV18 to TRBJ2-3, with D perhaps TRBD1 (5 bases). Germline V gene lookup returns CDR1 KGHSH and CDR2 LQKENI. The CDR3 consists of 14 residues. Trimming took 5 bases from V and 2 from J, leaving 11 bases between them. CDR3 sequence reads: CASSTIQVTDTQYF. CDR3 coding DNA: TGTGCCAGCTCAACGATACAGGTCACAGATACGCAGTATTTT.

About this clone itself: Other DNA sequences in this specimen translate into the identical CDR3. V and J are TRBV29-1 and TRBJ1-5, with D unclear. V was pared by 4 bases and J by 2 bases, with 6 bases between. Germline loops: CDR1 SQVTM, CDR2 ANQGSEA. The CDR3 spans 12 residues. The CDR3 nucleotides are TGCAGCGTTGGGCAGGGCAATCAGCCCCAGCATTTT. As protein: CSVGQGNQPQHF. Using reference TRBV29-1 and TRBJ1-5 for the parts outside the CDR3, the full variable domain is SAVISQKPSRDICQRGTSLTIQCQVDSQVTMMFWYRQQPGQSLTLIATANQGSEATYESGFVIDKFPISRPNLTFSTLTVSNMSPEDSSIYLCSVGQGNQPQHFGDGTRLSIL.

This chain joins TRBV19 and TRBJ2-2; TRBD1 matches 9 bases. V lost 4 bases, J lost 7 bases, and 10 bases stayed unmatched. This CDR3 is 16 amino acids long. The V gene's germline CDR1 is LNHDA and CDR2 SQIVND (reference sequence). CDR3: CASSSRWGQGNGELFF. CDR3 in DNA: TGTGCCAGTAGTAGCCGTTGGGGACAGGGTAACGGGGAGCTGTTTTTT.

Concerning this clone: This specimen includes other DNA sequences encoding the same CDR3. The chain is built from TRBV28 and TRBJ2-1; 7 bases are shared with TRBD1. Germline CDR1 is MDHEN and CDR2 is SYDVKM. After removal of 5 bases from V and 0 bases from J, the junction contained 1 base not matched to a gene. The CDR3 loop spans 14 amino acids. The DNA for the CDR3 is TGTGCCAGCAGTCGGACAGGCTCCTACAATGAGCAGTTCTTC. Translated: CASSRTGSYNEQFF.

The rearrangement links TRBV29-1 to TRBJ2-5, with 8 nucleotides matching TRBD1. This CDR3 spans 12 amino acids. Trimming at V came to 7 bases and at J to 5 bases, leaving 6 bases not matched to a gene. Germline CDR1 reads SQVTM; CDR2 reads ANQGSEA. CDR3 sequence: CSAMTGEETQYF. In DNA form, the CDR3 reads TGCAGCGCCATGACAGGGGAGGAGACCCAGTACTTC.

V gene TRBV7-9 combines with J gene TRBJ1-2; 7 bases map to TRBD1. Germline CDR1 and CDR2: SEHNR and FQNEAQ (reference sequence). J was trimmed by 5 bases and V by 5 bases; bases with no gene match: 8. The CDR3 has 14 amino acids. For the CDR3, the DNA is TGTGCCAGCAGCCGAGGGACAGAGAAATATGGCTACACCTTC. This translates into CASSRGTEKYGYTF.

A single count supports this clone. The sample holds other DNA sequences that translate to the same CDR3. The rearrangement links TRBV11-2 to TRBJ2-1; perhaps TRBD1 as D (5 bases). Germline V gene sequence: CDR1 SGHAT, CDR2 FQNNGV. This CDR3 region has 13 residues. Trimming pared 5 bases from V and 2 bases from J, leaving 7 bases between. The CDR3 loop is CASSPRAYNEQFF. As DNA, the CDR3 is TGTGCCAGCAGCCCCAGGGCCTACAATGAGCAGTTCTTC.